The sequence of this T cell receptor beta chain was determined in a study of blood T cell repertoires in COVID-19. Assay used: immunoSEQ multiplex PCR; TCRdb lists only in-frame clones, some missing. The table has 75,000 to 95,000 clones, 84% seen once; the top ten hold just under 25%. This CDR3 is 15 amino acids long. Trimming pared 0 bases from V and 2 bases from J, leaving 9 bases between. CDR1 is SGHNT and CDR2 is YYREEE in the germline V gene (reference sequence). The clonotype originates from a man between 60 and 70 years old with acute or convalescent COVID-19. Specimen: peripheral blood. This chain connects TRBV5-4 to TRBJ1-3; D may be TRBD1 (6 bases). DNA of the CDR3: TGTGCCAGCAGCTTGGATCCAGGGGCTGGAAACACCATATATTTT. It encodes CASSLDPGAGNTIYF.